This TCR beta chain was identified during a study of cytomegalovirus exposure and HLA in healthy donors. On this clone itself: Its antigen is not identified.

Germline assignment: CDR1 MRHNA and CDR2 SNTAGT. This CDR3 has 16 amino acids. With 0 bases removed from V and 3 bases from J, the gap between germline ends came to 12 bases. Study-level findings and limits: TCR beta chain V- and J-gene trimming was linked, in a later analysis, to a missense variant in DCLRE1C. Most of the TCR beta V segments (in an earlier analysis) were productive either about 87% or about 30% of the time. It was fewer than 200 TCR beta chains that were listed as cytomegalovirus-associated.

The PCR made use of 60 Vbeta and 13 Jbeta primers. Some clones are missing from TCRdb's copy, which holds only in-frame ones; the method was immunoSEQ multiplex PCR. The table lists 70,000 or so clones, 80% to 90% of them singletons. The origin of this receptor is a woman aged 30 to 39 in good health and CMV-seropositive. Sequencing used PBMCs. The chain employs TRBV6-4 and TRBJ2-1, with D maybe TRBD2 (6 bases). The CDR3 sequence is CASSDSPGVSYNEQFF. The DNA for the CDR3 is TGTGCCAGCAGTGACTCCCCGGGAGTTAGCTACAATGAGCAGTTCTTC.